These 25 T cell receptor beta chains came from one sample sequenced in a study of STAT3 mutations in large granular lymphocyte leukemia. General observations from the study: At least one immunodominant TCR beta clonotype appeared in every T-cell large granular lymphocyte leukemia patient.

No cognate antigen is known for these TCRs. Clones were sequenced by immunoSEQ multiplex PCR, and TCRdb holds only the in-frame ones, with some missing. In the table there are 7,000 to 9,500 clones, roughly three quarters of which are singletons. Sequencing was carried out using peripheral blood mononuclear cells. The receptors were sampled from a woman aged 35 to 49 with T-cell large granular lymphocyte leukemia. Some clones in this sample may be carry-over from other donors' samples.

This chain uses TRBV6-6 with TRBJ2-3; D gene uncertain. The V gene's germline CDR1 is MNHNY and CDR2 SVGAGI (reference sequence). Deletions cut 4 bases from V and 2 bases from J, with 7 bases between. The length of the CDR3 is 13 residues. For the CDR3, the DNA is TGTGCCAGCAGTTGGGGTTCCACAGATACGCAGTATTTT. It codes for CASSWGSTDTQYF.

This chain links TRBV30 with TRBJ2-5; TRBD2 matches at 10 bases. V was clipped by 3 bases and J by 4 bases; unmatched bases: 8. The CDR3 is made up of 15 amino acids. Germline CDR1 GTSNPN, CDR2 SVGIG (reference sequence). The CDR3 DNA reads TGTGCCTGGAGGAAACTAGCGGGGAACGGAGAGACCCAGTACTTC. This sequence encodes CAWRKLAGNGETQYF.

The chain joins TRBV7-9 to TRBJ2-7; maybe TRBD1 (6 bases). There are 12 residues in the CDR3. V was pared by 1 base and J by 5 bases, with 6 bases between. Germline CDR1 SEHNR, CDR2 FQNEAQ (reference sequence). CDR3 in amino acids: CASSLDRDEQYF. The CDR3 bases are TGTGCCAGCAGCTTAGACAGGGACGAGCAGTACTTC.

This clone was seen more than once but under ten times. The chain joins TRBV5-5 to TRBJ2-1, with D maybe TRBD1 (6 bases). This CDR3 spans 13 amino acids. V shed 4 bases and J shed 8 bases, with 13 bases lying between them. Germline CDR1 SGHKS, CDR2 YYEKEE (reference sequence). The CDR3 nucleotides read TGTGCCAGCAGCACCTACAGGGTCCATGAGCAGTTCTTC. Translation gives CASSTYRVHEQFF.

The chain joins TRBV5-1 to TRBJ1-1; 10 nucleotides agree with TRBD1. The CDR3 length is 14 residues. With 3 bases clipped from V and 4 bases from J, the junction kept 3 bases outside the gene matches. The germline V gene has CDR1 SGHRS and CDR2 YFSETQ. CDR3 DNA sequence: TGCGCCAGCAGCTGGGGACAGGGGAGCACTGAAGCTTTCTTT. This codes for CASSWGQGSTEAFF.

The V call is TRBV18, the J call TRBJ2-1; D may be TRBD1 (6 bases). Per the germline V gene, CDR1 is KGHSH and CDR2 is LQKENI. The V end was cut by 3 bases, the J end by 4 bases, with 16 bases between. The CDR3 is 16 amino acids. CDR3 sequence (DNA): TGTGCCAGCTCACCTCCAGGGGCAGCCGTATACAATGAGCAGTTCTTC. Its protein product is CASSPPGAAVYNEQFF.

V usage is TRBV14 and J usage is TRBJ1-2; a possible D gene is TRBD1 (5 bases). In germline, CDR1 is SGHDN, CDR2 FVKESK. Deletions cut 1 base from V and 4 bases from J, with 16 bases between. The CDR3 length is 16 residues. CDR3 sequence reads: CASSQVRGLSGYGYTF. The CDR3 DNA reads TGTGCCAGCAGCCAAGTGAGGGGCCTCTCGGGCTATGGCTACACCTTC.

V is TRBV18 and J is TRBJ2-7; D is unresolved. This CDR3 contains 15 residues. From germline, CDR1 is KGHSH and CDR2 LQKENI. V was shortened by 0 bases and J by 0 bases, with 9 bases between the two germline ends. The CDR3 region is CASSPPPWASYEQYF. CDR3 coding DNA: TGTGCCAGCTCACCACCGCCCTGGGCCTCCTACGAGCAGTACTTC.

The V gene is TRBV7-9, the J gene TRBJ2-1; D is perhaps TRBD1 (7 bases). The V end lost 4 bases, the J end lost 4 bases, and 14 bases lay between the germline ends. The CDR3 runs to 15 residues. Germline V gene sequence: CDR1 SEHNR, CDR2 FQNEAQ (reference sequence). CDR3 protein: CASSSLRGVYNEQFF. The CDR3 region has the DNA TGTGCCAGCAGCTCACTCAGGGGGGTTTACAATGAGCAGTTCTTC.

The chain uses TRBV5-6 and TRBJ1-2; TRBD1 is a possible D gene (5 bases). The germline gives CDR1 SGHDT, CDR2 YYEEEE. The CDR3 runs 16 residues. The V end was cut by 3 bases, the J end by 0 bases, with 15 bases between. The CDR3 sequence is CASSSSLGEANYGYTF. The CDR3 DNA is TGTGCCAGCAGCTCATCTTTGGGGGAGGCTAACTATGGCTACACCTTC.

The genes are TRBV18 and TRBJ1-1; no reliable D call. The germline CDR1 and CDR2 sequences are KGHSH and LQKENI. The ends were cut back, 3 bases at V and 1 base at J, with 12 bases in the middle. The CDR3 consists of 15 residues. CDR3: CASSPSVAGNTEAFF. In nucleotides, the CDR3 is TGTGCCAGCTCACCCTCGGTGGCGGGGAACACTGAAGCTTTCTTT.

The rearrangement joins TRBV30 to TRBJ2-3; D possibly corresponds to TRBD2 (6 bases). The CDR3 contains 15 residues. Germline values: CDR1 GTSNPN, CDR2 SVGIG (reference sequence). Trimming removed 1 base at V and 2 bases at J, with 13 bases between. The CDR3 here is CAWSGGGRDTDTQYF. CDR3 DNA sequence: TGTGCCTGGAGTGGTGGAGGGCGGGACACAGATACGCAGTATTTT.

This clone was counted a single time. This rearrangement joins TRBV6-1 to TRBJ1-1; 7 bases are a match to TRBD1. Losses at the gene ends were 3 bases for V and 7 bases for J; bases not matched to a gene: 5. The CDR3 runs to 13 residues. CDR1 is MNHNS, CDR2 SASEGT, per germline. CDR3 protein: CASSERTGFEAFF. CDR3 DNA sequence: TGTGCCAGCAGTGAGCGGACAGGTTTTGAAGCTTTCTTT.

The V and J genes are TRBV6-6 and TRBJ1-1; 8 bases map to TRBD1. Germline V gene data show CDR1 as MNHNY and CDR2 as SVGAGI (reference sequence). There are 12 residues in the CDR3. V was clipped by 4 bases and J by 8 bases; unmatched bases: 3. This CDR3 is CASSSRDREAFF. For the CDR3, the DNA is TGTGCCAGCAGTTCCCGGGACAGGGAAGCTTTCTTT.

The J gene is TRBJ2-1, the V gene TRBV6-4; D possibly uses TRBD1 or TRBD2 (6 bases each). The CDR3 sequence is 14 residues long. V gave up 5 bases and J gave up 5 bases, with 13 bases separating them. Germline V lookup: CDR1 MRHNA, CDR2 SNTAGT. The CDR3 DNA is TGTGCCAGCAGTCCCTCGGGGGCACACAATGAGCAGTTCTTC. Protein: CASSPSGAHNEQFF.

The chain uses TRBV5-1 and TRBJ1-3; 7 positions agree with TRBD1. This CDR3 region has 14 residues. Germline CDR1 SGHRS, CDR2 YFSETQ. The V segment lost 0 bases and the J segment 3 bases; nucleotides outside the gene matches: 0. The CDR3 sequence: CASSLGTGGNTIYF. CDR3 in DNA: TGCGCCAGCAGCTTGGGGACAGGTGGAAACACCATATATTTT.

V and J are TRBV7-9 and TRBJ1-4; 9 bases agree with TRBD1. Germline CDR1 is SEHNR and CDR2 is FQNEAQ (reference sequence). The CDR3 is made up of 16 amino acids. V shed 4 bases and J 4 bases; nucleotides not matched to a gene: 7. The CDR3 nucleotides are TGTGCCAGCAGCTCACGTACAGGGGGCAATAATGAAAAACTGTTTTTT. It specifies CASSSRTGGNNEKLFF.

This clone has a handful of counts. This rearrangement joins TRBV27 to TRBJ1-5, with TRBD1 identical over 7 bases. The CDR3 length is 14 residues. Trimming took 2 bases from V and 4 from J; bases not matched to a gene: 2. Germline V CDR1 and CDR2: MNHEY, SMNVEV (reference sequence). The CDR3 DNA follows: TGTGCCAGCAGTTTAGCGACAGGGAATCAGCCCCAGCATTTT. It specifies CASSLATGNQPQHF.

The chain employs TRBV30 and TRBJ2-7, with 8 bases that match TRBD2. The germline V gene has CDR1 GTSNPN and CDR2 SVGIG (reference sequence). V dropped 1 base and J dropped 7; count of bases not matched to a gene: 6. The CDR3 is 13 amino acids. The DNA of the CDR3 is TGTGCCTGGAGTGGGGGACTAGTTGGTGAGCAGTACTTC. The encoded protein is CAWSGGLVGEQYF.

V is TRBV18 and J is TRBJ1-2; D not certain. This CDR3 is built from 14 residues. Deletions cut 0 bases from V and 4 bases from J, with 9 bases between. CDR1 is KGHSH and CDR2 is LQKENI in the germline V gene. CDR3 in amino acids: CASSPPDGSYGYTF. The DNA for the CDR3 is TGTGCCAGCTCACCACCGGACGGCTCCTATGGCTACACCTTC.

The genes are TRBV5-1 and TRBJ1-2; D not certain. V gave up 0 bases and J gave up 6 bases, with 12 bases separating them. Per germline, CDR1 SGHRS and CDR2 YFSETQ. This CDR3 is built from 14 residues. The DNA for the CDR3 is TGCGCCAGCAGCTTGGAATTGACACCTGATGGCTACACCTTC. Translating gives CASSLELTPDGYTF.

The rearrangement links TRBV18 to TRBJ1-3, with D unresolved. Germline V lookup: CDR1 KGHSH, CDR2 LQKENI. The CDR3 consists of 14 residues. Between the trimmed V and J ends, which lost 3 bases and 5 bases, there was a span of 11 bases. CDR3 nucleotide sequence: TGTGCCAGCTCACCCTTGTCCAGGCGAAACACCATATATTTT. It yields the protein CASSPLSRRNTIYF.

The chain joins TRBV7-9 to TRBJ1-1; the D gene is possibly TRBD1 (6 bases). This CDR3 has 13 amino acids. Trimming pared 4 bases from V and 6 bases from J, leaving 12 bases between. Looked up from germline, CDR1 is SEHNR and CDR2 is FQNEAQ (reference sequence). Here the CDR3 reads CASSYQQGAEAFF. As DNA, the CDR3 is TGTGCCAGCAGCTATCAACAGGGAGCTGAAGCTTTCTTT.

As DNA, the CDR3 is TGTGCCTGGAGGGTTGGGCTGGGACAGGGGTTTCACGAGCAGTACTTC. This sequence encodes CAWRVGLGQGFHEQYF. The genes are TRBV30 and TRBJ2-7; TRBD1 aligns across 10 bases. CDR1 and CDR2 (germline): GTSNPN, SVGIG (reference sequence). The CDR3 loop spans 16 amino acids. Trimming at V came to 3 bases and at J to 5 bases, leaving 13 bases not matched to a gene.

The V and J genes are TRBV5-1 and TRBJ1-2; a possible D gene is TRBD1 (6 bases). CDR3 length: 16 amino acids. Germline CDR1 and CDR2: SGHRS and YFSETQ. Trimming pared 0 bases from V and 0 bases from J, leaving 12 bases between. CDR3 protein: CASSLGGAAANYGYTF. DNA of the CDR3: TGCGCCAGCAGCTTGGGGGGGGCCGCAGCTAACTATGGCTACACCTTC.